These 5 T cell receptor beta chains were all obtained from the same sample, sequenced in a study of T cells expressing NK-cell markers. TCRdb re-called the 5' RACE reads, yielding one record per CDR3 amino acid sequence without DNA. This listing includes 500,000 to 700,000 distinct CDR3 sequences. Material: blood T cells: a sorted CD56 or NKG2C T cell subset, CD4+ or CD8+ T cells, or bulk PBMC T cells (not recorded which). The receptors were sampled from a man between 18 and 29 years old in good health.

The chain joins TRBV12-3 or TRBV12-4 to TRBJ1-5; TCRdb's D call of TRBD1 is untestable without DNA. The CDR3 runs to 14 residues. The chain's CDR3 is CASGGGGGSSAQHF.

The V and J genes are TRBV6-2 or TRBV6-3 and TRBJ2-7; the D gene TCRdb calls, TRBD1, cannot be checked with no DNA. The length of the CDR3 is 16 residues. CDR1 and CDR2 (germline): MNHEY, SVGEGT. CDR3 protein: CASSSGLQGANYEQYF.

The V gene is TRBV28, the J gene TRBJ2-1. The CDR3 has 17 residues. Germline loops: CDR1 MDHEN, CDR2 SYDVKM. CDR3 in amino acids: CASSLVTVSSSYNEQFF.

The chain carries TRBV4-1 and TRBJ2-5; as DNA is missing, the TRBD2 call by TCRdb cannot be tested. The CDR3 loop spans 16 amino acids. Germline loops: CDR1 MGHRA, CDR2 YSYEKL. The CDR3 here is CASSLQGQGPQETQYF.

The V gene is TRBV12-3 or TRBV12-4, the J gene TRBJ2-4; the TCRdb D gene call, TRBD1, has no DNA to confirm it. The CDR3 is 13 residues long. The CDR3 protein is CATGGDDRDIQYF.